This entry is about one T cell receptor beta chain. No antigen is known for it. This entry is derived from a study of PD-1 blockade in mismatch repair-deficient tumors. The wider study: Patients had around 11 mismatch repair-deficient cancer types, all previously treated and progressing. General study points: Tumor-resident clones, often undetectable pretreatment in blood, expanded then contracted after pembrolizumab.

Assay: immunoSEQ multiplex PCR; the TCRdb copy retains only in-frame clones and omits some. The sample yields roughly 79,000 clones, about 82% seen once. Mismatch repair deficiency was confirmed in all patients, by PCR or immunohistochemistry. The TCR-sequenced patients were a few responders to pembrolizumab. The receptor was isolated from an adult with mismatch repair-deficient cancer. The input for sequencing was peripheral blood, taken 44 weeks after starting pembrolizumab.

Here the CDR3 reads CASSGDGSYEQYF. The CDR3 DNA follows: TGTGCCAGCTCAGGGGACGGCTCCTACGAGCAGTACTTC. The rearrangement joins TRBV18 to TRBJ2-7, with D perhaps assigned TRBD1 or TRBD2 (5 bases each). This CDR3 has 13 residues. The V gene lost 5 bases and the J gene lost 0 bases, with 8 bases spanning the gap. Germline lookup yields CDR1 KGHSH and CDR2 LQKENI.